The next 32 T cell receptor beta chains were all read from a single sample in a study of cytomegalovirus exposure and HLA in healthy donors. PCR primers comprised 60 Vbeta and 13 Jbeta primers. Assay used: immunoSEQ multiplex PCR; TCRdb lists only in-frame clones, some missing. The sample includes fewer than 140,000 clones, 60% to 80% of them seen just once. Sequenced input: PBMCs. The receptors derive from a boy aged 5 to 17 in good health and CMV-seronegative.

This clone was detected a few times. The chain recombines TRBV7-8 with TRBJ1-5; TRBD1 is a possible D gene (5 bases). The germline V gene has CDR1 SGHVS and CDR2 FQNEAQ. There are 15 residues in the CDR3. V gave up 8 bases and J gave up 0 bases, with 14 bases separating them. CDR3 amino acids: CASSPGDGSNQPQHF. In DNA form, the CDR3 reads TGTGCCAGCTCACCGGGGGACGGTAGCAATCAGCCCCAGCATTTT.

The chain combines TRBV5-4 with TRBJ2-2; 8 nucleotides line up with TRBD1. Germline V gene data show CDR1 as SGHNT and CDR2 as YYREEE (reference sequence). The ends lost 4 bases at V and 5 bases at J; junction bases unmatched: 10. The CDR3 is 16 residues long. This CDR3 reads CASSPRTGTLTGELFF. CDR3 nucleotides: TGTGCCAGCAGCCCCAGGACAGGGACTCTAACCGGGGAGCTGTTTTTT.

This clone showed up just a few times. The chain joins TRBV10-1 to TRBJ2-6; weak D call: TRBD2 (6 bases). Germline-derived CDR1 and CDR2 are WNHNN and SYGVQD (reference sequence). V was trimmed by 0 bases and J by 4 bases, leaving 13 bases between them. The CDR3 consists of 17 residues. The CDR3 spells CASSESRAGYGANVLTF. Written as DNA, the CDR3 is TGCGCCAGCAGTGAGTCGAGGGCGGGGTACGGGGCCAACGTCCTGACTTTC.

The rearrangement links TRBV7-9 to TRBJ1-4, with D perhaps matching TRBD1 (6 bases). The CDR3 has 18 amino acids. Trimming left V 1 base short and J 5 bases short, with 20 bases between. Germline lookup yields CDR1 SEHNR and CDR2 FQNEAQ (reference sequence). The CDR3 region is CASSLGYRDIEGNEKLFF. CDR3 DNA sequence: TGTGCCAGCAGCTTAGGTTACCGGGACATAGAGGGGAATGAAAAACTGTTTTTT.

The chain uses TRBV5-6 and TRBJ2-7; 7 nucleotides match TRBD1. V shed 3 bases and J 5 bases; nucleotides not matched to a gene: 5. The CDR3 totals 13 residues. Per the germline V gene, CDR1 is SGHDT and CDR2 is YYEEEE. CDR3 region: CASSSTGSHEQYF. CDR3 sequence (DNA): TGTGCCAGCAGCTCGACAGGGAGCCACGAGCAGTACTTC.

The chain combines TRBV13 with TRBJ1-2; tentative D call: TRBD1 (6 bases). CDR3 length: 14 residues. V was clipped by 5 bases and J by 8 bases, with 18 bases between them. Per the germline V gene, CDR1 is PRHDT and CDR2 is FYEKMQ (reference sequence). The CDR3 spells CASSPRTAGYGYTF. The CDR3 nucleotides are TGTGCCAGCAGCCCCAGGACAGCGGGGTACGGCTACACCTTC.

V gene TRBV5-1 combines with J gene TRBJ1-2, with 9 bases identical to TRBD1. The CDR3 extends over 15 amino acids. V lost 2 bases, J lost 6 bases, and 8 bases stayed unmatched. Per the germline V gene, CDR1 is SGHRS and CDR2 is YFSETQ. The CDR3 region is CASSFGTGSVNGYTF. CDR3 nucleotides: TGCGCCAGCAGCTTTGGGACAGGGAGCGTAAATGGCTACACCTTC.

This rearrangement joins TRBV30 to TRBJ2-7; weak D call: TRBD1 (6 bases). V lost 3 bases, J lost 2 bases, and 8 bases lay in between. The CDR3 is made up of 12 amino acids. Germline values: CDR1 GTSNPN, CDR2 SVGIG (reference sequence). CDR3 protein: CAWSQGPYEQYF. Here the CDR3 DNA reads TGTGCCTGGAGCCAGGGGCCCTACGAGCAGTACTTC.

This clone was detected only a few times. The chain carries TRBV7-9 and TRBJ2-7, with 11 bases fitting TRBD2. The V and J ends lost 3 bases and 3 bases, in that order; junction bases with no gene match: 4. Germline CDR1 reads SEHNR; CDR2 reads FQNEAQ (reference sequence). The CDR3 has 15 amino acids. CDR3 in amino acids: CASSFLAGGLYEQYF. The CDR3 DNA reads TGTGCCAGCAGCTTCCTAGCGGGGGGCCTCTACGAGCAGTACTTC. The whole variable domain, filled in from reference TRBV7-9 and TRBJ2-7, reads DTGVSQNPRHKITKRGQNVTFRCDPISEHNRLYWYRQTLGQGPEFLTYFQNEAQLEKSRLLSDRFSAERPKGSFSTLEIQRTEQGDSAMYLCASSFLAGGLYEQYFGPGTRLTVT.

CDR3 protein: CASSLYSGNEKLFF. CDR3 coding DNA: TGTGCCAGCAGTCTCTATTCAGGGAATGAAAAACTGTTTTTT. The chain couples TRBV2 to TRBJ1-4; tentatively, D is TRBD1 (5 bases). Germline V lookup: CDR1 SNHLY, CDR2 FYNNEI. Trimming pared 5 bases from V and 5 bases from J, leaving 12 bases between. The CDR3 consists of 14 residues.

This clone was counted only a few times. The V call is TRBV6-6, the J call TRBJ1-1, with 10 bases lining up with TRBD1. Germline V gene lookup returns CDR1 MNHNY and CDR2 SVGAGI (reference sequence). The CDR3 contains 13 residues. The ends lost 7 bases at V and 7 bases at J; junction bases unmatched: 6. CDR3 sequence (DNA): TGTGCCAGCATTGACAGGGGGCGAGGTGAAGCTTTCTTT. Translation gives CASIDRGRGEAFF.

A word on this clone: Germline is not matched at one junction end, which may reflect a read error. The rearrangement uses TRBV5-6 and TRBJ2-1, with TRBD2 matching over 12 bases. This CDR3 has 16 amino acids. Germline CDR1 reads SGHDT; CDR2 reads YYEEEE. CDR3 protein: CASSDDSTLAGGYYVF. The CDR3 DNA reads TGTGCCAGCAGCGACGACTCCACCCTAGCGGGAGGGTATTACGTCTTC.

V usage is TRBV28 and J usage is TRBJ2-3, with TRBD2 matching 10 bases. The germline V gene encodes CDR1 MDHEN and CDR2 SYDVKM. The CDR3 runs to 17 residues. Losses at the gene ends were 4 bases for V and 0 bases for J; bases not matched to a gene: 7. The CDR3 region is CASSSRLTSGSTDTQYF. CDR3 DNA sequence: TGTGCCAGCAGTTCCCGTTTGACTAGCGGGAGCACAGATACGCAGTATTTT.

The table lists this clone with a count of one. This sequence joins TRBV5-6 and TRBJ2-7; 9 bases line up with TRBD1. V lost 3 bases to trimming and J lost 3 bases; unmatched junction nucleotides: 4. Germline V gene data show CDR1 as SGHDT and CDR2 as YYEEEE. The CDR3 is 14 amino acids. The CDR3 protein is CASSWTGAIYEQYF. DNA for the CDR3: TGTGCCAGCAGCTGGACAGGGGCGATCTACGAGCAGTACTTC.

The CDR3 DNA follows: TGTGCCAGCAGCTTGGGGCTAGCGAGGAACGAGCAGTACTTC. The encoded protein is CASSLGLARNEQYF. The gene calls are TRBV5-6 and TRBJ2-7; tentative D call: TRBD2 (6 bases). The germline V and J ends were trimmed by 0 bases and 5 bases, with 12 bases remaining between them. The CDR3 is 14 residues long. Germline loops: CDR1 SGHDT, CDR2 YYEEEE.

The J gene is TRBJ2-5, the V gene TRBV28; weak D call: TRBD2 (6 bases). The CDR3 is 14 residues long. Trimming pared 3 bases from V and 4 bases from J, leaving 12 bases between. Germline CDR1 MDHEN, CDR2 SYDVKM. CDR3 region: CASSFSLGGETQYF. In DNA, the CDR3 is TGTGCCAGCAGTTTTTCCCTGGGAGGAGAGACCCAGTACTTC.

This clone has a single count. For the CDR3, the DNA is TGTGCCAGCAGCTTTGGGACTAGCGGGCTCGAGCAGTACTTC. Translated, it gives CASSFGTSGLEQYF. The V call is TRBV11-2, the J call TRBJ2-7, with 12 bases aligning to TRBD2. From germline, CDR1 is SGHAT and CDR2 FQNNGV. Trimming at V came to 3 bases and at J to 6 bases, leaving 3 bases not matched to a gene. The CDR3 extends over 14 amino acids.

The genes are TRBV1 and TRBJ1-2. TRBV1 is a pseudogene. This CDR3 contains 15 residues. The CDR3 is CTYRQRDWINYGYTF. In DNA form, the CDR3 reads TGCACCTACCGACAAAGGGACTGGATCAACTATGGCTACACCTTC.

This clone was found a few times. This chain uses TRBV27 with TRBJ2-6; possibly TRBD2 for D (6 bases). CDR3 size: 15 residues. The V gene's germline CDR1 is MNHEY and CDR2 SMNVEV (reference sequence). Trimming took 3 bases from V and 2 from J, leaving 8 bases between them. The CDR3 DNA reads as TGTGCCAGCAGTTTTGGAGGGGCTGGGGCCAACGTCCTGACTTTC. This sequence encodes CASSFGGAGANVLTF. The full variable domain, its missing parts supplied by reference TRBV27 and TRBJ2-6, is EAQVTQNPRYLITVTGKKLTVTCSQNMNHEYMSWYRQDPGLGLRQIYYSMNVEVTDKGDVPEGYKVSRKEKRNFPLILESPSPNQTSLYFCASSFGGAGANVLTFGAGSRLTVL.

This clone was counted between two and nine times. The genes are TRBV30 and TRBJ2-5, with D possibly TRBD2 on 6 matching bases. CDR1 and CDR2 from the germline V gene are GTSNPN and SVGIG (reference sequence). Between the trimmed V and J ends, which lost 3 bases and 2 bases, there was a span of 19 bases. CDR3 length equals 16 residues. The CDR3 loop is CAWSQKVLASQETQYF. The DNA of the CDR3 is TGTGCCTGGAGCCAAAAGGTCCTAGCGAGTCAAGAGACCCAGTACTTC. The variable domain in full, completed from reference TRBV30 and TRBJ2-5, reads SQTIHQWPATLVQPVGSPLSLECTVEGTSNPNLYWYRQAAGRGLQLLFYSVGIGQISSEVPQNLSASRPQDRQFILSSKKLLLSDSGFYLCAWSQKVLASQETQYFGPGTRLLVL.

The sample holds one count of this clone. J is TRBJ2-5 and V is TRBV5-1; a weak D match, TRBD2 (6 bases). Germline loops: CDR1 SGHRS, CDR2 YFSETQ. The CDR3 has 15 amino acids. V was clipped by 4 bases and J by 0 bases, with 13 bases between them. The CDR3 sequence: CASSDGRQYQETQYF. CDR3 DNA sequence: TGCGCCAGCAGCGACGGGAGACAGTACCAAGAGACCCAGTACTTC.

CDR3 region: CASSQRGAASYEQYF. CDR3 in DNA: TGCGCCAGCAGCCAGCGGGGGGCAGCCTCCTACGAGCAGTACTTC. The chain uses TRBV4-1 and TRBJ2-7; the match to TRBD2 covers 8 bases. V lost 3 bases, J lost 0 bases, and 4 bases stayed unmatched. CDR3 length: 15 residues. Germline CDR1 and CDR2: MGHRA and YSYEKL.

V is TRBV30 and J is TRBJ2-7, with D perhaps TRBD1 (6 bases). The germline V gene has CDR1 GTSNPN and CDR2 SVGIG (reference sequence). The CDR3 covers 11 residues. In nucleotides, the CDR3 is TGTGCGGGGGCAATCTCCTACGAGCAGTACTTC. It is translated as CAGAISYEQYF.

The genes are TRBV28 and TRBJ1-4; no firm D call. The germline CDR1 and CDR2 sequences are MDHEN and SYDVKM. The V gene lost 3 bases and the J gene lost 8 bases, with 10 bases spanning the gap. This CDR3 has 13 residues. CDR3 residues: CASSLSSWEKLFF. Here the CDR3 DNA reads TGTGCCAGCAGTTTGAGTAGTTGGGAAAAACTGTTTTTT.

The rearrangement joins TRBV6-1 to TRBJ2-7; 7 nucleotides match TRBD1. The CDR3 spans 13 residues. V was pared by 5 bases and J by 9 bases, with 10 bases of the junction left unmatched. Germline values: CDR1 MNHNS, CDR2 SASEGT. DNA for the CDR3: TGTGCCAGCAGTATCTCGGACAGGTGGTGGCAGTACTTC. Protein product: CASSISDRWWQYF.

The chain employs TRBV7-6 and TRBJ1-1; D perhaps matches TRBD1 (5 bases). The length of the CDR3 is 15 residues. V was trimmed by 1 base and J by 0 bases, leaving 9 bases between them. Germline V CDR1 and CDR2: SGHVS, FNYEAQ. The CDR3 nucleotides read TGTGCCAGCAGCTTAGGTCAGGGCCTGAACACTGAAGCTTTCTTT. This translates into CASSLGQGLNTEAFF.

The V and J genes are TRBV7-7 and TRBJ1-4; D gene ambiguous. Germline CDR1 reads SSHAT; CDR2 reads FNYEAQ (reference sequence). This CDR3 has 13 residues. Deletions cut 6 bases from V and 2 bases from J, with 7 bases between. The CDR3 nucleotides read TGTGCCAGCAGTCGGGTCACTAATGAAAAACTGTTTTTT. This encodes CASSRVTNEKLFF. Using reference TRBV7-7 and TRBJ1-4 for the parts outside the CDR3, the full variable domain is GAGVSQSPRYKVTKRGQDVTLRCDPISSHATLYWYQQALGQGPEFLTYFNYEAQPDKSGLPSDRFSAERPEGSISTLTIQRTEQRDSAMYRCASSRVTNEKLFFGSGTQLSVL.

The table lists this clone with a few counts. The gene calls are TRBV10-1 and TRBJ2-1; 8 bases are a match to TRBD2. Trimming removed 4 bases from V and 0 bases from J; junction bases left unmatched: 2. Germline V gene lookup returns CDR1 WNHNN and CDR2 SYGVQD (reference sequence). There are 15 residues in the CDR3. This CDR3 is CASSAGTSSYNEQFF. The CDR3 nucleotides are TGCGCCAGCAGTGCTGGGACTAGCTCCTACAATGAGCAGTTCTTC.

In its sample, this clone was seen a few times. As DNA, the CDR3 is TGTGCCAGCAGTGGCCCGGTGGGAGGGCGGCCGCCCCAGCATTTT. Residues: CASSGPVGGRPPQHF. The chain links TRBV6-6 to TRBJ1-5; no firm D call. CDR3 length: 15 residues. Trimming shortened V by 5 bases and J by 9 bases, and 20 bases separated the two germline ends. Germline CDR1 MNHNY, CDR2 SVGAGI (reference sequence).

The chain uses TRBV9 and TRBJ2-1; 12 bases line up with TRBD2. The J segment lost 5 bases and the V segment lost 4 bases, leaving 7 bases of the junction unmatched. This CDR3 is 16 amino acids long. Germline V CDR1 and CDR2: SGDLS, YYNGEE. In nucleotides, the CDR3 is TGTGCCAGCAGCCCCACCCTAGCGGGGGGGAACAATGAGCAGTTCTTC. Translating gives CASSPTLAGGNNEQFF.

For the CDR3, the DNA is TGTGCCAGCACAAAACGGGTCTCCAATGAGCAGTTCTTC. This translates into CASTKRVSNEQFF. The rearrangement joins TRBV5-8 to TRBJ2-1; unclear D gene. This CDR3 comprises 13 residues. The V gene lost 6 bases and the J gene lost 6 bases, with 13 bases spanning the gap. Per the germline V gene, CDR1 is SGHTS and CDR2 is YDEGEE.

This clone came up a few times. The chain is built from TRBV4-1 and TRBJ2-7, with 7 bases identical to TRBD2. Per germline, CDR1 MGHRA and CDR2 YSYEKL. After removal of 4 bases from V and 5 bases from J, the junction contained 17 bases not matched to a gene. The CDR3 is 17 amino acids. This CDR3 reads CASSLLELGLDGDEQYF. The CDR3 DNA reads as TGCGCCAGCAGCCTCCTAGAACTCGGACTAGACGGCGACGAGCAGTACTTC.